The clone carrying this TCR beta chain was detected many times. TCRdb processed the RACE reads anew with MiXCR; each CDR3 protein has one entry. The table has some 39,000 distinct CDR3 sequences, more than 8% seen once. The data originate from a study of human T cells and chemical hapten exposure. Study-wide context: Doses of diphenylcyclopropenone went to the patients' scalps weekly throughout the roughly 22-week study.

Noted time point: patch test 3, about 24 weeks after DPC sensitization. Treatment of the sample: therapeutic diphenylcyclopropenone sensitization with weekly scalp DPC. The total RNA was obtained from whole blood that was not fractionated. Sequenced here: whole blood, sampled in connection with sensitization to the hapten diphenylcyclopropenone (DPC). This TCR derives from a middle-aged man with alopecia areata. Some clones in this sample may be carry-over from other donors' samples.

For the CDR3, the DNA is TGTGCCAGCAGTATACGGGACAGCCAAGAGACCCAGTACTTC. Translated, it gives CASSIRDSQETQYF. V and J are TRBV28 and TRBJ2-5, with TRBD1 identical over 7 bases. CDR1 is MDHEN and CDR2 is SYDVKM in the germline V gene. The CDR3 has 14 residues. Unmatched junction bases numbered 4, after V lost 5 bases and J lost 1 base.